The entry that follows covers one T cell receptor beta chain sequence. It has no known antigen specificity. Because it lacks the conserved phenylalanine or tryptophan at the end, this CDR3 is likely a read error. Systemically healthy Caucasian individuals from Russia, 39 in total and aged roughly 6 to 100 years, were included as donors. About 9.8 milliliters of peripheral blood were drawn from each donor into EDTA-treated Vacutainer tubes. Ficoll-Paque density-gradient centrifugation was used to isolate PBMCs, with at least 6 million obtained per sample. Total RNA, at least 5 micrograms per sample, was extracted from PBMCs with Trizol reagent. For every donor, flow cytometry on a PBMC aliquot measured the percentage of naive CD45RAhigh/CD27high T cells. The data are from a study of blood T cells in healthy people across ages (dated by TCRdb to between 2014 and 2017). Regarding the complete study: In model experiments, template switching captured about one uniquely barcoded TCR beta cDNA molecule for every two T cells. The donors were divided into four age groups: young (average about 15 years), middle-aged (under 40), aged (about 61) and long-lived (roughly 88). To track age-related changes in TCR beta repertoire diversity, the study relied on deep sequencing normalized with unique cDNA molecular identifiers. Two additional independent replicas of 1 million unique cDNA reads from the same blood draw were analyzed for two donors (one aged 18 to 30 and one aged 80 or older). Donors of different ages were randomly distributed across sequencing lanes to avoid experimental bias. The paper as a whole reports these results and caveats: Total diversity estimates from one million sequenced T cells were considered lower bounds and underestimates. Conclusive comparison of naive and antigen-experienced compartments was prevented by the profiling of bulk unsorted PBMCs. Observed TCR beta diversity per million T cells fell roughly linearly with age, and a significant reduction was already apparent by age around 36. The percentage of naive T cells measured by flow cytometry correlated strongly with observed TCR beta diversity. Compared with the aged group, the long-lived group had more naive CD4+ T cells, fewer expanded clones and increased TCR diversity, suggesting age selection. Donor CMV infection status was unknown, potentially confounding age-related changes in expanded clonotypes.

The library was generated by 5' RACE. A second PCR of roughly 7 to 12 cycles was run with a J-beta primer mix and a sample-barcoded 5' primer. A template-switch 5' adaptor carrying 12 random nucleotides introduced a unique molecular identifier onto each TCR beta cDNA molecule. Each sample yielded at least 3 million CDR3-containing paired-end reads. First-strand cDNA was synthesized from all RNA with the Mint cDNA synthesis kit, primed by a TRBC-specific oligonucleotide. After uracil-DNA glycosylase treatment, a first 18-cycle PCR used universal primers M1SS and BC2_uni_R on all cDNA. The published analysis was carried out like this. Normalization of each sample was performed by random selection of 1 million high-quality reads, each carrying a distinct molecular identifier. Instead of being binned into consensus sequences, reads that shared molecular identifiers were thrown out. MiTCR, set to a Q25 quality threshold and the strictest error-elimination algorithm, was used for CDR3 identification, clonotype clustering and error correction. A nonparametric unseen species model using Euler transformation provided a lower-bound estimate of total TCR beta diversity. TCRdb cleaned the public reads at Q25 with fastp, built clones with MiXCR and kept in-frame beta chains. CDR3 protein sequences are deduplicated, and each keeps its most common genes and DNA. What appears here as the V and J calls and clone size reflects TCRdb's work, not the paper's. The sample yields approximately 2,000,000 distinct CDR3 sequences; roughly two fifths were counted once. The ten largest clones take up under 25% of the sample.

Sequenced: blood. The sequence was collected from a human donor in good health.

The CDR3 is CASSPGRGNSPLHC. The nucleotides read TGTGCCAGCAGCCCGGGGAGAGGAAATTCACCCCTCCACTGT. The chain employs TRBV7-8 and TRBJ1-6; the D gene is unclear. The V end loses 5 bases and the J end loses 7 bases, and a stretch of 12 bases separates them. The CDR3 length is 14 residues, termini included. Only the CDR3 DNA is retained, 42 bases long and in frame from the first base. CDR1 SGHVS and CDR2 FQNEAQ are derived from the germline V gene.